The 28 T cell receptor beta chains reported below all come from one sample, sequenced in a study of blood T cell repertoires in COVID-19 (dated by TCRdb to 2020 to 2021). The method behind the library was the immunoSEQ multiplex PCR assay. TCRdb provides this immuneACCESS table in a form limited to in-frame rearrangements. Some clones are lacking; in checked studies, under half of them reflect an unresolved V gene, and why the rest are absent is not known. This sample gives about 76,000 clones in total; about four fifths of them show up just once. The ten largest make up over 15% of the sample. The sequenced sample consisted of peripheral blood. The source of these receptors is a woman aged 60-75 years with acute or convalescent COVID-19.

The rearrangement links TRBV2 to TRBJ1-1; possibly TRBD1 for D (6 bases). The V end was cut by 7 bases, the J end by 7 bases, with 19 bases between. Germline V gene sequence: CDR1 SNHLY, CDR2 FYNNEI. The CDR3 spans 14 residues. DNA for the CDR3: TGTGCCAGCATTCGTACAGGGCCAGGGAATGAAGCTTTCTTT. Its protein product is CASIRTGPGNEAFF.

The chain joins TRBV30 to TRBJ2-5; possible D gene TRBD1, 6 bases. This CDR3 comprises 14 residues. V gave up 2 bases and J gave up 2 bases, with 12 bases separating them. Germline CDR1 is GTSNPN and CDR2 is SVGIG (reference sequence). The CDR3 DNA sequence: TGTGCCTGGAGTAGGGGACAACAACAAGAGACCCAGTACTTC. This codes for CAWSRGQQQETQYF.

This clone was seen a few times. The CDR3 DNA sequence: TGTGCCACCGGCGGGGAAACTCGCACCGGGGAGCTGTTTTTT. Its translation is CATGGETRTGELFF. J is TRBJ2-2 and V is TRBV28, with a tentative D call TRBD2 (6 bases). Germline V gives CDR1 MDHEN, CDR2 SYDVKM. The V gene lost 10 bases and the J gene lost 4 bases, with 16 bases spanning the gap. The CDR3 runs 14 residues. Together with reference TRBV28 and TRBJ2-2, the CDR3 gives the full variable domain: DVKVTQSSRYLVKRTGEKVFLECVQDMDHENMFWYRQDPGLGLRLIYFSYDVKMKEKGDIPEGYSVSREKKERFSLILESASTNQTSMYLCATGGETRTGELFFGEGSRLTVL.

The chain combines TRBV5-1 with TRBJ1-2; 9 nucleotides line up with TRBD1. J gave up 5 bases and V 4 bases, and 9 bases lay outside the gene matches. The CDR3 runs to 15 residues. Germline CDR1 is SGHRS and CDR2 is YFSETQ. CDR3 protein: CASSPRSGTGYGYTF. For the CDR3, the DNA is TGCGCCAGCAGCCCACGCTCCGGGACAGGGTATGGCTACACCTTC.

This clone was found a few times. This chain joins TRBV4-3 and TRBJ1-2, with a weak D call TRBD1 (5 bases). CDR1 LGHNA and CDR2 YSLEER come from the germline V gene. V was trimmed by 5 bases and J by 9 bases, leaving 16 bases between them. CDR3 length equals 13 residues. DNA for the CDR3: TGCGCCAGCAGCGAAAGAACGGGGGAGCGCTACACCTTC. Its protein product is CASSERTGERYTF.

The chain recombines TRBV10-3 with TRBJ1-5; 7 nucleotides agree with TRBD1. V trimming: 0 bases; J trimming: 2 bases; junction bases outside the gene matches: 4. Germline V gene sequence: CDR1 ENHRY, CDR2 SYGVKD. The CDR3 runs 16 residues. CDR3 nucleotide sequence: TGTGCCATCAGTGAGTCTGGTACAGGGGGCAATCAGCCCCAGCATTTT. It translates to CAISESGTGGNQPQHF.

The genes are TRBV7-9 and TRBJ1-2; 8 positions agree with TRBD1. The CDR3 contains 15 residues. CDR1 SEHNR and CDR2 FQNEAQ come from the germline V gene (reference sequence). V lost 4 bases, J lost 7 bases, and 11 bases stayed unmatched. CDR3 region: CASSSRQGKRFGYTF. The CDR3 DNA sequence: TGTGCCAGCAGCTCTAGACAGGGGAAGAGGTTTGGCTACACCTTC.

The chain combines TRBV6-6 with TRBJ1-4; 9 nucleotides match TRBD1. J was trimmed by 8 bases and V by 6 bases; bases with no gene match: 10. Germline V lookup: CDR1 MNHNY, CDR2 SVGAGI (reference sequence). The CDR3 is 15 residues long. CDR3 amino acids: CASRTRQGVEEKLFF. The CDR3 bases are TGTGCCAGCAGAACTCGACAGGGGGTAGAGGAAAAACTGTTTTTT.

This clone came up once. The chain couples TRBV5-6 to TRBJ1-3, with 8 bases fitting TRBD1. The length of the CDR3 is 16 residues. Losses at the gene ends were 4 bases for V and 0 bases for J; bases not matched to a gene: 6. Germline CDR1 and CDR2: SGHDT and YYEEEE. The CDR3 bases are TGTGCCAGCAGCGGGACAGGACTATACTCTGGAAACACCATATATTTT. This sequence encodes CASSGTGLYSGNTIYF.

This chain links TRBV3-1 (or the pseudogene TRBV3-2) with TRBJ1-4; D gene unclear. Germline CDR1 and CDR2: LGHDT and YNNKEL (reference sequence). The CDR3 is 13 amino acids. The ends were cut back, 1 base at V and 11 bases at J, with 11 bases in the middle. The CDR3: CASSQVSREKLFF. In DNA, the CDR3 is TGTGCCAGCAGCCAAGTTAGCCGGGAGAAACTGTTTTTT.

The V gene is TRBV19, the J gene TRBJ1-5; D uncertain. V lost 8 bases to trimming and J lost 3 bases, with 8 bases between them. Germline V gene sequence: CDR1 LNHDA, CDR2 SQIVND (reference sequence). The CDR3 covers 12 residues. The CDR3 coding sequence is TGTGCCAGTGACAAGGACAATCAGCCCCAGCATTTT. Translating it yields CASDKDNQPQHF. The full variable domain, with the rest looked up from reference TRBV19 and TRBJ1-5, is DGGITQSPKYLFRKEGQNVTLSCEQNLNHDAMYWYRQDPGQGLRLIYYSQIVNDFQKGDIAEGYSVSREKKESFPLTVTSAQKNPTAFYLCASDKDNQPQHFGDGTRLSIL.

V gene TRBV10-2 combines with J gene TRBJ2-5, with 11 bases matching TRBD2. Germline trimming cut 0 bases from V and 4 bases from J; bases unmatched to any gene: 10. Germline CDR1 and CDR2: WSHSY and SAAADI. This CDR3 region has 18 residues. The CDR3 bases are TGCGCCAGCAGTGAGTCTAAAGTAGTAGCGGGGGGGAGAGAGACCCAGTACTTC. Its translation is CASSESKVVAGGRETQYF.

The chain links TRBV7-6 to TRBJ1-2, with TRBD1 matching 7 bases. Germline CDR1 and CDR2: SGHVS and FNYEAQ. The CDR3 spans 13 residues. V lost 5 bases, J lost 2 bases, and 2 bases stayed unmatched. The CDR3 DNA is TGTGCCAGCAGCCCGGGACAGAACTATGGCTACACCTTC. Amino acid sequence: CASSPGQNYGYTF.

The chain is built from TRBV20-1 and TRBJ1-5, with D tentatively TRBD1 (6 bases). V gave up 3 bases and J gave up 2 bases, with 11 bases separating them. Germline V CDR1 and CDR2: DFQATT, SNEGSKA (reference sequence). The CDR3 loop spans 14 amino acids. The CDR3 loop is CSASGQFGNQPQHF. CDR3 nucleotide sequence: TGCAGTGCTAGTGGACAGTTTGGCAATCAGCCCCAGCATTTT.

The genes are TRBV6-6 and TRBJ2-7; no firm D call. From germline, CDR1 is MNHNY and CDR2 SVGAGI (reference sequence). The CDR3 totals 13 residues. The V end was cut by 0 bases, the J end by 4 bases, with 7 bases between. For the CDR3, the DNA is TGTGCCAGCAGTTACTCGGCGGAATACGAGCAGTACGTC. The encoded protein is CASSYSAEYEQYV.

This clone came up once. This chain joins TRBV6-4 and TRBJ2-6; tentatively, D is TRBD1 (5 bases). Between the trimmed V and J ends, which lost 0 bases and 0 bases, there was a span of 9 bases. CDR3 size: 17 residues. The V gene's germline CDR1 is MRHNA and CDR2 SNTAGT. Written as DNA, the CDR3 is TGTGCCAGCAGTGACTCGTCCAGGGCCTCTGGGGCCAACGTCCTGACTTTC. Translating it yields CASSDSSRASGANVLTF.

The chain links TRBV7-9 to TRBJ1-2, with 10 bases fitting TRBD1. J lost 4 bases, V lost 6 bases, and 8 bases had no gene match. This CDR3 is built from 15 residues. The germline gives CDR1 SEHNR, CDR2 FQNEAQ (reference sequence). CDR3 bases: TGTGCCAGCAGTACCGACAGGGGGCTCCTCTATGGCTACACCTTC. Protein: CASSTDRGLLYGYTF.

CDR3 amino acids: CAKPGDSNTNTEAFF. The DNA of the CDR3 is TGTGCCAAGCCCGGGGACAGTAATACGAACACTGAAGCTTTCTTT. V gene TRBV13 combines with J gene TRBJ1-1, with 7 positions matching TRBD1. This CDR3 contains 15 residues. V was clipped by 10 bases and J by 1 base; unmatched bases: 12. Germline-derived CDR1 and CDR2 are PRHDT and FYEKMQ (reference sequence).

This clone came up many times. The chain carries TRBV24-1 and TRBJ1-1, with 9 bases identical to TRBD1. Looked up from germline, CDR1 is KGHDR and CDR2 is SFDVKD. The CDR3 length is 13 residues. After removal of 4 bases from V and 10 bases from J, the junction contained 6 bases not matched to a gene. CDR3: CATSEPGQGAAFF. CDR3 nucleotides: TGTGCCACCAGTGAACCGGGACAGGGAGCAGCTTTCTTT.

The chain recombines TRBV5-6 with TRBJ2-7; 10 nucleotides line up with TRBD2. With 6 bases clipped from V and 4 bases from J, the junction kept 10 bases outside the gene matches. The V gene's germline CDR1 is SGHDT and CDR2 YYEEEE. The CDR3 is made up of 15 amino acids. CDR3 protein: CASKERGGFFYEQYV. Here the CDR3 DNA reads TGTGCCAGCAAAGAGCGGGGGGGCTTTTTTTACGAGCAGTACGTC.

Comment on this clone: Other nucleotide sequences from this sample produce the same CDR3. This chain connects TRBV7-9 to TRBJ2-7, with D perhaps matching TRBD1 (6 bases). The CDR3 is 13 residues long. V was clipped by 2 bases and J by 5 bases, with 10 bases between them. CDR1 and CDR2 (germline): SEHNR, FQNEAQ (reference sequence). The CDR3 DNA follows: TGTGCCAGCAGCTTACAGGGGAGTCACGAGCAGTACTTC. Its translation is CASSLQGSHEQYF.

This chain links TRBV5-4 with TRBJ1-2; the match to TRBD1 covers 10 bases. V lost 4 bases, J lost 4 bases, and 4 bases stayed unmatched. In germline, CDR1 is SGHNT, CDR2 YYREEE (reference sequence). The CDR3 loop spans 14 amino acids. The DNA of the CDR3 is TGTGCCAGCAGCCCGGACAGGGGGGTCTATGGCTACACCTTC. Encoded protein: CASSPDRGVYGYTF.

In this sample, this clone turned up a few times. The V call is TRBV2, the J call TRBJ2-1; possible D gene TRBD2, 6 bases. V shed 9 bases and J shed 13 bases, with 16 bases lying between them. There are 11 residues in the CDR3. CDR1 is SNHLY, CDR2 FYNNEI, per germline. CDR3 coding DNA: TGTGCCAGTTCACCGGGCGGGGAACAGTTCTTC. Its translation is CASSPGGEQFF.

The genes are TRBV10-2 and TRBJ1-5; TRBD1 matches 8 bases. The CDR3 spans 18 residues. Trimming removed 0 bases from V and 3 bases from J; junction bases left unmatched: 10. The germline gives CDR1 WSHSY, CDR2 SAAADI. The CDR3 protein is CASSESRVGQGANQPQHF. For the CDR3, the DNA is TGCGCCAGCAGTGAGTCCCGGGTGGGGCAGGGGGCCAATCAGCCCCAGCATTTT.

The V call is TRBV19, the J call TRBJ1-6, with 8 nucleotides matching TRBD1. The V segment lost 1 base and the J segment 8 bases; nucleotides outside the gene matches: 4. This CDR3 has 15 residues. Germline values: CDR1 LNHDA, CDR2 SQIVND (reference sequence). The chain's CDR3 is CASSIGQQGDSPLHF. The CDR3 DNA is TGTGCCAGTAGTATAGGGCAACAGGGGGATTCACCCCTCCACTTT.

The chain couples TRBV10-1 to TRBJ1-2, with D tentatively TRBD1 (5 bases). V was cut by 3 bases and J by 4 bases, with 12 bases left in between. Per the germline V gene, CDR1 is WNHNN and CDR2 is SYGVQD (reference sequence). This CDR3 has 14 amino acids. The CDR3 coding sequence is TGCGCCAGCAGTGAAGCAGGGAACGTCTATGGCTACACCTTC. As protein: CASSEAGNVYGYTF.

The chain carries TRBV15 and TRBJ2-1; TRBD1 agrees at 9 bases. After removal of 3 bases from V and 14 bases from J, the junction contained 5 bases not matched to a gene. This CDR3 spans 12 amino acids. Germline CDR1 LNHNV, CDR2 YYDKDF (reference sequence). The CDR3: CATSRETGGEFF. DNA of the CDR3: TGTGCCACCAGCAGGGAGACAGGGGGTGAGTTCTTC.

The chain has TRBV11-2 and TRBJ2-5; a weak D match, TRBD2 (6 bases). From germline, CDR1 is SGHAT and CDR2 FQNNGV. V gave up 5 bases and J gave up 3 bases, with 10 bases separating them. The CDR3 covers 13 residues. The CDR3 here is CASSNSGEETQYF. The CDR3 DNA follows: TGTGCCAGCAGCAACTCGGGGGAAGAGACCCAGTACTTC.